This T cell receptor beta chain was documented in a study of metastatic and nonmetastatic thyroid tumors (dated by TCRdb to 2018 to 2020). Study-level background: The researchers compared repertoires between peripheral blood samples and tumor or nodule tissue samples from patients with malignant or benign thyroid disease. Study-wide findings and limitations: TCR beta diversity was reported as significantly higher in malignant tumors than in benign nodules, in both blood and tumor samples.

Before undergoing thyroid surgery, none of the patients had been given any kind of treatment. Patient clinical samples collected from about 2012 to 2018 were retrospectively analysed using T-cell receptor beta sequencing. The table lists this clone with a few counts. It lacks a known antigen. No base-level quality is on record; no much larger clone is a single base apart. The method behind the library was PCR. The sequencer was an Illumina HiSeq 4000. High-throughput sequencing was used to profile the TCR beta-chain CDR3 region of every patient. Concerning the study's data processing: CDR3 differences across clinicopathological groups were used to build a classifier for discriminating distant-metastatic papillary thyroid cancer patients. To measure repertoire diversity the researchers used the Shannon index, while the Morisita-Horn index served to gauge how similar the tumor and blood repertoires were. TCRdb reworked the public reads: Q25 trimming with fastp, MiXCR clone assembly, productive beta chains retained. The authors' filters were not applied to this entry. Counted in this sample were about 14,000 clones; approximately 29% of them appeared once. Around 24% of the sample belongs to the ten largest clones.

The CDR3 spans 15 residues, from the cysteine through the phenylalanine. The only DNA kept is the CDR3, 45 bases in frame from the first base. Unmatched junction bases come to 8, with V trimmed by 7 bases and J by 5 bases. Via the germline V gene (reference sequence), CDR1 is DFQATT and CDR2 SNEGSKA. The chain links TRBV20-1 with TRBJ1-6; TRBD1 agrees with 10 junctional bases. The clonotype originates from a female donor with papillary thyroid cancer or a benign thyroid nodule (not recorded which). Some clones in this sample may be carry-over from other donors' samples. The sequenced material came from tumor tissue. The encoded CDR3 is CSVASGTGDNSPLHF. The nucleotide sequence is TGCAGTGTCGCATCCGGGACAGGGGATAATTCACCCCTCCACTTT.